Listed below are T cell receptor beta chains from one sample, sequenced in a study of CD8 T cells in ankylosing spondylitis. TCRdb called the 5' RACE reads again in MiXCR, with one record for every CDR3 protein. Of under 150,000 distinct CDR3 sequences listed, around 15% are singletons. Material for sequencing was blood, either unsorted or a sorted T cell fraction (not recorded which). Receptors originate from a female donor with ankylosing spondylitis or in good health (not recorded which). The conserved cysteine and the conserved F or W are not part of the CDR3 here.

CDR3aa	v_gene	j_gene
ASSHGVGRTKNIQY	TRBV3-1	TRBJ2-4
ASSQGASGGYTGELF	TRBV4-2	TRBJ2-2
ASSLRLLANQETQY	TRBV28	TRBJ2-5
ASTTLGGAGLAGELF	TRBV5-8	TRBJ2-2
ASSPLQGIGNTEAF	TRBV7-2	TRBJ1-1
ASSEALLDPGQTQY	TRBV6-1	TRBJ2-5
ASSDLGERQPQH	TRBV10-1	TRBJ1-5
ASSQRQGKHQETQY	TRBV7-9	TRBJ2-5
SARRRLTLGISFNEQF	TRBV20-1	TRBJ2-1
ASSPDSGKWRNEQF	TRBV7-2	TRBJ2-1
ASSNSIPSYEQY	TRBV19	TRBJ2-7
AWSVLAGPYEQY	TRBV30	TRBJ2-7
ASSYWDRDTDTQY	TRBV5-1	TRBJ2-3
SARRGALSYNEQF	TRBV20-1	TRBJ2-1
ASSERDRPTYEQY	TRBV28	TRBJ2-7
SARWPGQGYEQY	TRBV20-1	TRBJ2-7
ASSLKGGAETQY	TRBV12-3/TRBV12-4	TRBJ2-5
ASRKAVGDEQY	TRBV6-1	TRBJ2-7
ASSLDTTGTTGELF	TRBV5-1	TRBJ2-2
ASQSRDSNYGYT	TRBV12-3/TRBV12-4	TRBJ1-2
SAPRDPGENIQY	TRBV20-1	TRBJ2-4
ASSPAQTGWIGTTTDTQY	TRBV7-6	TRBJ2-3
ASRITGGNTGELF	TRBV12-3/TRBV12-4	TRBJ2-2
ASSQVQERTGTGELF	TRBV3-1	TRBJ2-2
SARSGGRGIGELF	TRBV20-1	TRBJ2-2
ASSTAGGYEQY	TRBV2	TRBJ2-7
ASSQTSGKYNEQF	TRBV5-1	TRBJ2-1
ASSLWGQGFLAGDGEQY	TRBV5-1	TRBJ2-7
ASSWGLKTYEQY	TRBV2	TRBJ2-7
ASSYFPGELF	TRBV6-5	TRBJ2-2
AISGRGQETQY	TRBV10-3	TRBJ2-5
ASTPMTGANSPLH	TRBV5-1	TRBJ1-6
ASSPLAGQGDSYNEQF	TRBV11-1	TRBJ2-1
ASSLEKGGNQPQH	TRBV7-2	TRBJ1-5
ASSYPGRDSLYEQF	TRBV12-3/TRBV12-4	TRBJ2-1
SARPASTDTQY	TRBV20-1	TRBJ2-3
ASSVGTGTYEQY	TRBV9	TRBJ2-7
ASRQPTNAGELF	TRBV3-1	TRBJ2-2
ASSARLAGKQETQY	TRBV27	TRBJ2-5
ASSSGTAPGPRETQY	TRBV7-3	TRBJ2-5
ASSLDGAGNTIY	TRBV7-2	TRBJ1-3
ASSFLTGYEQY	TRBV7-2	TRBJ2-7
SVRTAEATYEQY	TRBV29-1	TRBJ2-7
ASSKQGADTQY	TRBV7-9	TRBJ2-3
ATRPGQGNEKLF	TRBV5-1	TRBJ1-4
SADGTSGRGEQY	TRBV20-1	TRBJ2-7
ASRVENTEAF	TRBV2	TRBJ1-1
ASRRAGEATDTQY	TRBV5-1	TRBJ2-3
ASSLTSVSYNEQF	TRBV18	TRBJ2-1
ASSLVGARAEAF	TRBV7-2	TRBJ1-1
ASSLGGRGPKGEQY	TRBV11-2	TRBJ2-7
ATSRAGGPQETQY	TRBV7-2	TRBJ2-5
ASSPDRDTGELF	TRBV6-4	TRBJ2-2